The 5 T cell receptor beta chains below come from one sample, sequenced in a study of identical twins. TCRdb passed the 5' RACE reads through MiXCR, listing each CDR3 protein once. The table includes some 1,700,000 distinct CDR3 sequences, 32% detected once. Sequences were obtained from cord blood. All receptors come from a newborn girl in good health.

This clonotype was counted a few times. V is TRBV3-1 and J is TRBJ2-1; 7 bases fit TRBD2. CDR3 length: 18 residues. After removal of 2 bases from V and 0 bases from J, the junction contained 10 bases not matched to a gene. Germline V gene sequence: CDR1 LGHDT, CDR2 YNNKEL (reference sequence). The CDR3 loop reads CASSQIGTTIRSYNEQFF. CDR3 coding DNA: TGTGCCAGCAGCCAAATCGGGACTACGATACGCTCCTACAATGAGCAGTTCTTC.

This clonotype was observed a few times. The CDR3 sequence: CASSTRDREGPNYGYTF. CDR3 coding DNA: TGTGCCAGCAGCACCAGGGACAGGGAAGGTCCTAACTATGGCTACACCTTC. The chain joins TRBV21-1 to TRBJ1-2; whether TRBD1, the table's D call, matches the DNA was not checked. TRBV21-1 is annotated as a pseudogene. The CDR3 runs 17 residues.

This clonotype was seen more than once but under ten times. CDR3 in amino acids: CSARIGGQGGEKLFF. In nucleotides, the CDR3 is TGCAGTGCTAGGATAGGGGGACAGGGAGGTGAAAAACTGTTTTTT. V usage is TRBV20-1 and J usage is TRBJ1-4; 9 positions match TRBD1. The CDR3 extends over 15 amino acids. Germline V lookup: CDR1 DFQATT, CDR2 SNEGSKA (reference sequence). With V trimmed by 3 bases and J by 7 bases, 9 bases remained unmatched.

The chain combines TRBV7-2 with TRBJ2-7; 12 bases agree with TRBD2. This CDR3 has 16 amino acids. V lost 2 bases to trimming and J lost 2 bases; unmatched junction nucleotides: 4. Germline V gene sequence: CDR1 SGHTA, CDR2 FQGNSA. CDR3 in amino acids: CASSLTGLAGPYEQYF. In DNA, the CDR3 is TGTGCCAGCAGCTTAACCGGACTAGCGGGACCCTACGAGCAGTACTTC.

This chain uses TRBV6-5 with TRBJ1-6; the D is unclear. Deletions cut 1 base from V and 0 bases from J, with 19 bases between. The CDR3 runs to 20 residues. Germline V gene sequence: CDR1 MNHEY, CDR2 SVGAGI. In DNA form, the CDR3 reads TGTGCCAGCAGTTACTGGTGGCAGTTGACCGGATACTCCTATAATTCACCCCTCCACTTT. Amino acid sequence: CASSYWWQLTGYSYNSPLHF.